This T cell receptor beta chain was recovered during a study of cytotoxic CD8 clonotypes in ibrutinib-treated CLL. About the research overall: Productive templates per sample averaged about 260,000; productive rearrangements, 94,082.

Findings and caveats of the study: Clonality was elevated at ibrutinib response and had returned toward baseline at progression. Sampling times differed between sustained-remission and progressing patients.

The CDR3 loop spans 15 amino acids. The germline V and J ends were trimmed by 5 bases and 9 bases, with 17 bases remaining between them. Looked up from germline, CDR1 is KGHSH and CDR2 is LQKENI. For this clone: The antigen is not known.

Depth targeted 1 in 200,000 to 1 in 1 million T cells, averaging 10x coverage per clonotype. Sequenced by immunoSEQ multiplex PCR; TCRdb stores in-frame clones only, minus some. The table records over 140,000 clones, 80% of them present only once. Sequenced here: PBMCs, sampled after 36 months of ibrutinib treatment. This chain connects TRBV18 to TRBJ1-6; D remains ambiguous. This receptor was taken from a human donor with chronic lymphocytic leukemia. CDR3: CASSAQENEGSPLHF. CDR3 DNA: TGTGCCAGCTCAGCTCAGGAAAATGAAGGTTCACCCCTCCACTTT.